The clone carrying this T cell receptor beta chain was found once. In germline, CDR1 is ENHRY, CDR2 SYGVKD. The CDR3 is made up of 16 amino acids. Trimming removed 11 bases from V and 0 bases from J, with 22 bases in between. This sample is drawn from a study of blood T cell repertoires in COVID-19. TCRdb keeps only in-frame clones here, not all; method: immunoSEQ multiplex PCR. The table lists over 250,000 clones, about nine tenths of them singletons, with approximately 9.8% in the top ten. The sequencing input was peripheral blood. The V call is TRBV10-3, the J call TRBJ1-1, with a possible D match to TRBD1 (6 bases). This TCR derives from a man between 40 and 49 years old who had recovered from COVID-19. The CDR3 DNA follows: TGTGCCCTAAAAAGAGCTACAGGGTACGTGAACACTGAAGCTTTCTTT. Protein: CALKRATGYVNTEAFF.